A single sample gave rise to the 5 T cell receptor beta chains below, sequenced in a study of spatial heterogeneity in lung cancer (dated by TCRdb to the late 2010s). Here is what the overall study found, with its caveats: The number of expanded intratumoral alpha and beta TCRs correlated with the tumor nonsynonymous mutation count.

The library was generated by 5' RACE. For sequencing, a NextSeq 500 was employed. The public reads were quality trimmed at Q25 with fastp and then assembled into clones with MiXCR by TCRdb, keeping productive beta chains. Every CDR3 protein is listed once, alongside the most common genes and DNA of its rows. Here the sample has approximately 10,000 distinct CDR3 sequences; 5.1% occur a single time. The ten largest clones add up to 9.5% to 15% of the sample. These receptors' antigens are unknown. The time point label on this specimen signifies: sample taken at primary tumor resection. Sequencing was performed on lung tumor tissue, taken at surgery. All receptors derive from a male donor with early-stage non-small cell lung cancer.

In this sample, this clonotype turned up many times. The CDR3 coding sequence is TGTGCCAGCAGTAAGAACCCCGGGACAGGGGCCTATGGCTACACCTTC. This gives the protein CASSKNPGTGAYGYTF. This chain uses TRBV2 with TRBJ1-2; 10 bases match TRBD1. This CDR3 has 16 residues. CDR1 and CDR2 from the germline V gene are SNHLY and FYNNEI. Trimming cost V 5 bases and J 4 bases; bases outside gene matches: 10.

This clonotype is termed medium-sized. This chain links TRBV7-8 with TRBJ1-1; D remains ambiguous. The ends were cut back, 1 base at V and 1 base at J, with 7 bases in the middle. Germline loops: CDR1 SGHVS, CDR2 FQNEAQ. The CDR3 covers 14 residues. This chain's CDR3 is CASSLGEKNTEAFF. CDR3 bases: TGTGCCAGCAGCTTAGGAGAGAAGAACACTGAAGCTTTCTTT.

This clonotype came up a few times. The chain links TRBV6-1 to TRBJ1-5; no clear D. The germline V and J ends were trimmed by 7 bases and 7 bases, with 17 bases remaining between them. Germline assignment: CDR1 MNHNS and CDR2 SASEGT. The CDR3 runs to 14 residues. The DNA for the CDR3 is TGTGCCAGCACCGAGGCGGGGTTAAGCCAGCCCCAGCATTTT. Protein product: CASTEAGLSQPQHF.

This clonotype has ten or more counts. The rearrangement joins TRBV29-1 to TRBJ2-5; perhaps TRBD1 as D (6 bases). Trimming pared 3 bases from V and 5 bases from J, leaving 10 bases between. This CDR3 spans 12 amino acids. Germline V lookup: CDR1 SQVTM, CDR2 ANQGSEA. DNA for the CDR3: TGCAGCGTTGATCAGGGGCTTGAGACCCAGTACTTC. Amino acid sequence: CSVDQGLETQYF. Full variable domain (outside the CDR3, taken from reference TRBV29-1 and TRBJ2-5): SAVISQKPSRDICQRGTSLTIQCQVDSQVTMMFWYRQQPGQSLTLIATANQGSEATYESGFVIDKFPISRPNLTFSTLTVSNMSPEDSSIYLCSVDQGLETQYFGPGTRLLVL.

This clonotype has ten or more counts. V is TRBV6-5 and J is TRBJ2-1; TRBD2 aligns across 7 bases. The junction had 21 bases not matched to a gene; V was cut back by 0 bases and J by 10 bases. The CDR3 sequence is 19 residues long. The germline V gene encodes CDR1 MNHEY and CDR2 SVGAGI. The CDR3 sequence is CASSYSIPVSSGFGGEQFF. CDR3 bases: TGTGCCAGCAGTTACTCGATCCCGGTGTCTAGCGGTTTTGGGGGGGAGCAGTTCTTC.